The 8 T cell receptor beta chains given below trace back to one sample, sequenced in a study of CD8 T cells in Susac syndrome. An amount of RNA that ranged from roughly 0.5 to 1 ug was reverse transcribed with random hexamers. TCRdb recomputed calls from the immunoSEQ multiplex PCR reads with MiXCR, one row per CDR3 protein. The sample contains around 130,000 distinct CDR3 sequences, 85% to 95% of which appear only once. The source material was CD8+ T cells from PBMCs. The receptor set was obtained from a human donor with Susac syndrome.

The genes are TRBV9 and TRBJ1-2; D gene unclear. This CDR3 has 16 residues. Germline V gene sequence: CDR1 SGDLS, CDR2 YYNGEE. V dropped 0 bases and J dropped 2 bases, with 14 bases sitting between them. CDR3 protein: CASSVASENRNYGYTF. The DNA of the CDR3 is TGTGCCAGCAGCGTAGCTTCCGAAAACAGAAACTATGGCTACACCTTC.

The V call is TRBV4-1, the J call TRBJ1-5; D gene ambiguous. The germline V and J ends were trimmed by 4 bases and 4 bases, with 8 bases remaining between them. CDR3 length: 13 residues. Germline V lookup: CDR1 MGHRA, CDR2 YSYEKL. DNA of the CDR3: TGCGCCAGCAGCCCCCGGATGAATCAGCCCCAGCATTTT. It encodes CASSPRMNQPQHF.

The CDR3 loop is CASRVGSGANVLTF. CDR3 in DNA: TGTGCCAGCAGGGTCGGCTCTGGGGCCAACGTCCTGACTTTC. The chain links TRBV12-3 or TRBV12-4 to TRBJ2-6; no reliable D call. The CDR3 runs to 14 residues. Trimming removed 6 bases at V and 0 bases at J, with 6 bases between.

The V and J genes are TRBV7-9 and TRBJ2-5; 9 nucleotides align to TRBD2. Trimming at V came to 5 bases and at J to 7 bases, leaving 11 bases not matched to a gene. CDR1 is SEHNR and CDR2 is FQNEAQ in the germline V gene (reference sequence). CDR3 length equals 15 residues. This chain's CDR3 is CASSPSGTSRGTQYF. Written as DNA, the CDR3 is TGTGCCAGCAGCCCTAGTGGGACTAGCAGAGGGACCCAGTACTTC.

This sequence joins TRBV25-1 and TRBJ2-5; D is tentatively TRBD1 or TRBD2 (5 bases each). The CDR3 totals 13 residues. Trimming left V 8 bases short and J 3 bases short, with 13 bases between. CDR1 MGHDK and CDR2 SYGVNS come from the germline V gene. CDR3 nucleotide sequence: TGTGCCAGCGTAGGGGAGTCGGAAGAGACCCAGTACTTC. Residues: CASVGESEETQYF.

The chain employs TRBV3-1 and TRBJ2-5, with D perhaps matching TRBD1 or TRBD2 (5 bases each). V was trimmed by 1 base and J by 5 bases, leaving 17 bases between them. In germline, CDR1 is LGHDT, CDR2 YNNKEL (reference sequence). This CDR3 is built from 16 residues. CDR3 loop: CASSQGDLVESETQYF. The CDR3 DNA reads TGTGCCAGCAGCCAAGGGGACCTAGTCGAGAGCGAGACCCAGTACTTC.

The V gene is TRBV20-1, the J gene TRBJ2-7, with 8 bases identical to TRBD2. The CDR3 length is 15 residues. Germline trimming cut 0 bases from V and 3 bases from J; bases unmatched to any gene: 7. CDR1 DFQATT and CDR2 SNEGSKA come from the germline V gene (reference sequence). CDR3 amino acids: CSARDLLRGGYEQYF. For the CDR3, the DNA is TGCAGTGCTAGAGATCTTCTTCGGGGGGGCTACGAGCAGTACTTC.

V usage is TRBV20-1 and J usage is TRBJ1-3, with unresolved D. V lost 3 bases and J 5 bases, leaving 23 bases between the germline ends. Germline V gives CDR1 DFQATT, CDR2 SNEGSKA (reference sequence). CDR3 length: 17 amino acids. The CDR3 spells CSASPPVVAFGRNTIYF. In DNA form, the CDR3 reads TGCAGTGCTAGTCCCCCCGTGGTGGCGTTTGGCAGAAACACCATATATTTT.